This TCR beta chain emerged from a study of beta chain features in type 1 diabetes. Study-level background: What patients shared with healthy donors was a similar profile of age, gender and cell yields. About 98,000,000 sorted cells were examined across all samples.

In germline, CDR1 is SQVTM, CDR2 ANQGSEA. The V and J ends lost 5 bases and 8 bases respectively, with 13 bases between them. The CDR3 contains 12 residues. Regarding this clone: Antigen unknown.

The study's findings and limits: Researchers cautioned that cDNA sequencing could over-represent cells with high TCR expression. The study found moderately but significantly shorter TCRB CDR3s in all four CD4+ subsets of Type 1 diabetes patients.

The entirety of the isolated RNA underwent reverse transcription, so expressed TCRB transcripts were sequenced. Using immunoSEQ multiplex PCR, the repertoire was profiled, and TCRdb retains in-frame clones only, with some absent. In the table there are a few hundred thousand clones, around 24% of which are singletons. This receptor was taken from a woman aged 25-40 years with type 1 diabetes. This chain links TRBV29-1 with TRBJ2-1, with D maybe TRBD2 (6 bases). Sample: naive CD4+ T cells from blood. The CDR3 DNA reads TGCAGCGTTATACGGGGGATCGATGAGCAGTTCTTC. Amino acids: CSVIRGIDEQFF.